This TCR beta chain came from a study of CD8 T cells in Susac syndrome. Random hexamers were used to reverse transcribe an amount of roughly 0.45 to 1 ug RNA. From the immunoSEQ multiplex PCR reads, TCRdb called clonotypes with MiXCR, one entry per CDR3 protein. The sample has more than 150,000 distinct CDR3 sequences, 85% to 95% seen once. Negative isolation was applied to CD8+ and CD4+ T cells, and FACS enrichment was applied to TEMRA cells. The CDR3 runs 13 residues. Germline values: CDR1 SQVTM, CDR2 ANQGSEA. The junction had 6 bases not matched to a gene; V was cut back by 7 bases and J by 3 bases.

V gene TRBV29-1 combines with J gene TRBJ2-3; the match to TRBD2 covers 8 bases. The clonotype was recovered from a human donor with multiple sclerosis. Sequenced material: CD8+ T cells from PBMCs. The CDR3 protein is CSARGLETDTQYF. In DNA, the CDR3 is TGCAGCGCTCGGGGACTAGAAACAGATACGCAGTATTTT.